The T cell receptor beta chain described here comes from a study of CDR3 diversity in severe acne. V lost 5 bases and J lost 2, with 9 bases in between. The CDR3 loop spans 13 amino acids. Germline loops: CDR1 ENHRY, CDR2 SYGVKD. Each CDR3 protein is one row after TCRdb ran MiXCR on the PCR reads. The sample includes 84,000 or so distinct CDR3 sequences, roughly 52% of them seen just once. Material for sequencing was blood. The V and J genes are TRBV10-3 and TRBJ1-1, with D possibly matching TRBD1 (6 bases). This clonotype originated in a male donor in good health, serving as a control. The CDR3 region has the DNA TGTGCCATCAGTCCAGGGGTTAACACTGAAGCTTTCTTT. It translates to CAISPGVNTEAFF.